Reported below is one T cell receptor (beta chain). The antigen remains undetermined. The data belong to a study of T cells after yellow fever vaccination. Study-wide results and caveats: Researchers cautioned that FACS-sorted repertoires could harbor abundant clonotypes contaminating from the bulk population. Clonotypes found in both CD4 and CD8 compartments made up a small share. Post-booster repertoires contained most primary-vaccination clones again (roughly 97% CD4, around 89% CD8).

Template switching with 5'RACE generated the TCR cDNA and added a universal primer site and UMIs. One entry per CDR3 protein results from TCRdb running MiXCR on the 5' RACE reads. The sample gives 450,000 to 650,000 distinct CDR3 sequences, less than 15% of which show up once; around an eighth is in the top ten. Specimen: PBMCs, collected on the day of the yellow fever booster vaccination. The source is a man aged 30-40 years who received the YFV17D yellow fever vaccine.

For the CDR3, the DNA is TGTGCCAGCAGCCGACAGGGGGCTAGGAATACGCAGTATTTT. Encoded protein: CASSRQGARNTQYF. The chain joins TRBV6-2 or TRBV6-3 to TRBJ2-3, with TRBD1 identical over 10 bases. Germline V gene lookup returns CDR1 MNHEY and CDR2 SVGEGT. The CDR3 runs to 14 residues. V gave up 6 bases and J gave up 7 bases; unmatched junction bases: 7.